What follows is one T cell receptor beta chain and its context. CDR3 length: 14 amino acids. V shed 9 bases, J shed 2 bases, and the junction held 5 bases outside the gene matches. Germline CDR1 is KGHDR and CDR2 is SFDVKD. Participant ages covered roughly 18 to 89 years across 24 US areas. Participants' own reports of clinical history determined their cohort assignment. The sample belongs to a study of blood T cell repertoires in COVID-19. Original analysis: Nucleated cell number was recorded as an estimate derived from reference gene primer amplification. The protocol was immunoSEQ multiplex PCR, while the TCRdb copy is restricted to in-frame clones and leaves out a portion. V and J calls and clone size are as listed in that table; D and trimming were resolved from the DNA. The data hold a few hundred thousand clones, with approximately 83% observed a single time.

The receptor was isolated from a woman in her forties with acute COVID-19. The V call is TRBV24-1, the J call TRBJ1-3, with TRBD1 matching over 8 bases. The material sequenced was PBMCs or T cells enriched from blood (not recorded which). CDR3 sequence (DNA): TGTGCCACCCCGGACAGGGAGGCTGGAAACACCATATATTTT. As protein: CATPDREAGNTIYF.